Each of the 18 T cell receptor beta chains below was sequenced from the same sample in a study of T cell responses to AZD1222 COVID-19 vaccine. Method: immunoSEQ multiplex PCR; TCRdb's copy keeps in-frame clones and lacks some. Of some 130,000 clones listed, roughly 90% were seen once; the top ten hold under 2.5%. This material consisted of peripheral blood, taken on day 0 of AZD1222 vaccination. These receptors originate from an adult in good health.

This chain uses TRBV6-1 with TRBJ1-6; D not certain. The germline V gene has CDR1 MNHNS and CDR2 SASEGT. The CDR3 length is 15 residues. The germline V and J ends were trimmed by 3 bases and 0 bases, with 6 bases remaining between them. This CDR3 is CASSDRHSYNSPLHF. CDR3 DNA sequence: TGTGCCAGCAGTGACAGGCACTCCTATAATTCACCCCTCCACTTT.

The CDR3 bases are TGTGCCTGGAGCATAGGGGCCTACAATGAGCAGTTCTTC. This gives the protein CAWSIGAYNEQFF. The chain employs TRBV30 and TRBJ2-1; a weak D match, TRBD1 (5 bases). Germline CDR1 is GTSNPN and CDR2 is SVGIG (reference sequence). The CDR3 consists of 13 residues. Trimming cost V 3 bases and J 2 bases, with 8 bases left between them.

J is TRBJ2-7 and V is TRBV28; maybe TRBD2 (5 bases). Trimming removed 8 bases from V and 3 bases from J, with 14 bases in between. Germline V gene lookup returns CDR1 MDHEN and CDR2 SYDVKM. The CDR3 loop spans 13 amino acids. The CDR3 nucleotides are TGTGCCAGCTCGGCGGGTCTTTTCTACGAGCAGTACTTC. This codes for CASSAGLFYEQYF.

This chain uses TRBV29-1 with TRBJ1-3, with a possible D match to TRBD1 (5 bases). Per the germline V gene, CDR1 is SQVTM and CDR2 is ANQGSEA. Trimming took off 4 bases at V and 4 bases at J, with 8 bases between the two ends. There are 12 residues in the CDR3. In DNA, the CDR3 is TGCAGCGTTGTCCAGGGAGGAAACACCATATATTTT. It specifies CSVVQGGNTIYF.

This chain connects TRBV3-1 (or the pseudogene TRBV3-2) to TRBJ2-1; 7 bases align to TRBD2. Germline V gene lookup returns CDR1 LGHDT and CDR2 YNNKEL (reference sequence). Trimming took 1 base from V and 4 from J; bases not matched to a gene: 13. This CDR3 has 18 amino acids. The CDR3 DNA reads TGTGCCAGCAGCCAAGGATCTGGAGGGAGGGCCCTTTACAATGAGCAGTTCTTC. Translation: CASSQGSGGRALYNEQFF.

The V call is TRBV18, the J call TRBJ1-2; a possible D gene is TRBD1 (6 bases). Deletions cut 3 bases from V and 4 bases from J, with 21 bases between. The CDR3 consists of 17 residues. Germline V CDR1 and CDR2: KGHSH, LQKENI. The CDR3 DNA is TGTGCCAGCTCACCCCTTCCGCGGGGGGGCAGGGGCTATGGCTACACCTTC. Its protein product is CASSPLPRGGRGYGYTF.

This sequence joins TRBV9 and TRBJ2-2; 9 positions agree with TRBD1. The germline CDR1 and CDR2 sequences are SGDLS and YYNGEE. The CDR3 contains 16 residues. Trimming removed 0 bases from V and 10 bases from J; junction bases left unmatched: 10. CDR3 residues: CASSVVRGQGISELFF. CDR3 sequence (DNA): TGTGCCAGCAGCGTAGTCCGGGGACAGGGAATCTCGGAGCTGTTTTTT.

V is TRBV28 and J is TRBJ2-7; a possible D gene is TRBD1 (6 bases). This CDR3 has 16 amino acids. CDR1 is MDHEN, CDR2 SYDVKM, per germline. Trimming took 3 bases from V and 10 from J, leaving 25 bases between them. CDR3 region: CASSLPYQGPQGTQYF. CDR3 in DNA: TGTGCCAGCAGTTTGCCATATCAGGGGCCGCAGGGTACTCAGTACTTC.

DNA of the CDR3: TGCGCCAGCAGAGGACAGTCAAATGAAAAACTGTTTTTT. Protein product: CASRGQSNEKLFF. The J gene is TRBJ1-4, the V gene TRBV4-1; possible D gene TRBD1, 6 bases. Trimming cost V 6 bases and J 5 bases, with 10 bases left between them. CDR1 and CDR2 (germline): MGHRA, YSYEKL. The CDR3 length is 13 residues.

The genes are TRBV7-3 and TRBJ1-2; possible D gene TRBD1, 5 bases. Looked up from germline, CDR1 is SGHTA and CDR2 is FQGTGA. V shed 2 bases and J shed 3 bases, with 10 bases lying between them. CDR3 length equals 14 residues. Here the CDR3 reads CASSLGAGDYGYTF. DNA for the CDR3: TGTGCCAGCAGCTTAGGGGCGGGAGACTATGGCTACACCTTC.

The V gene is TRBV28, the J gene TRBJ1-2; weak D call: TRBD1 (6 bases). From germline, CDR1 is MDHEN and CDR2 SYDVKM. Trimming pared 2 bases from V and 0 bases from J, leaving 16 bases between. This CDR3 comprises 17 residues. This chain's CDR3 is CASSLTVRGQSNYGYTF. The CDR3 DNA follows: TGTGCCAGCAGTTTAACGGTTCGGGGGCAGTCTAACTATGGCTACACCTTC.

The chain is built from TRBV3-1 (or the pseudogene TRBV3-2) and TRBJ1-1, with D uncertain. Trimming shortened V by 0 bases and J by 12 bases, and 8 bases separated the two germline ends. Germline V CDR1 and CDR2: LGHDT, YNNKEL (reference sequence). This CDR3 has 11 amino acids. The chain's CDR3 is CASSQDRMTFF. The DNA of the CDR3 is TGTGCCAGCAGCCAAGATCGGATGACTTTCTTT.

The V and J genes are TRBV7-9 and TRBJ1-4; D remains ambiguous. The CDR3 contains 17 residues. The germline V gene encodes CDR1 SEHNR and CDR2 FQNEAQ (reference sequence). The ends were cut back, 2 bases at V and 5 bases at J, with 18 bases in the middle. The CDR3 here is CASSLSDRGEWNEKLFF. CDR3 sequence (DNA): TGTGCCAGCAGCTTATCAGACCGGGGAGAATGGAATGAAAAACTGTTTTTT.

This clone was picked up a small number of times. The chain joins TRBV3-1 (or the pseudogene TRBV3-2) to TRBJ1-1; possible D gene TRBD1, 6 bases. Germline V gene lookup returns CDR1 LGHDT and CDR2 YNNKEL (reference sequence). The V end was cut by 4 bases, the J end by 7 bases, with 19 bases between. The CDR3 spans 15 residues. The CDR3 here is CASSLTSGAGHEAFF. In DNA, the CDR3 is TGTGCCAGCAGCCTTACATCAGGGGCCGGACATGAAGCTTTCTTT.

The chain couples TRBV25-1 to TRBJ1-1; the D is unclear. The CDR3 runs 15 residues. Between the trimmed V and J ends, which lost 1 base and 2 bases, there was a span of 11 bases. The germline gives CDR1 MGHDK, CDR2 SYGVNS. The CDR3 spells CASSESRPINTEAFF. In DNA, the CDR3 is TGTGCCAGCAGTGAATCAAGGCCTATTAACACTGAAGCTTTCTTT.

The chain uses TRBV7-6 and TRBJ2-2; 10 bases fit TRBD1. The V and J ends lost 3 bases and 5 bases, in that order; junction bases with no gene match: 3. This CDR3 has 15 residues. The germline V gene has CDR1 SGHVS and CDR2 FNYEAQ. The CDR3 region is CASSFRTGGTGELFF. The CDR3 nucleotides are TGTGCCAGCAGCTTTAGGACAGGGGGGACCGGGGAGCTGTTTTTT.

The rearrangement joins TRBV18 to TRBJ2-2; no clear D gene. In germline, CDR1 is KGHSH, CDR2 LQKENI. The CDR3 is 15 residues long. Between the trimmed V and J ends, which lost 0 bases and 5 bases, there was a span of 10 bases. The CDR3 reads CASSPPFMGTGELFF. The CDR3 region has the DNA TGTGCCAGCTCACCACCGTTTATGGGAACCGGGGAGCTGTTTTTT.

This chain links TRBV28 with TRBJ1-1; no clear D gene. The germline V gene has CDR1 MDHEN and CDR2 SYDVKM. The CDR3 covers 12 residues. V gave up 4 bases and J gave up 8 bases, with 11 bases separating them. The CDR3 sequence is CASSSGLREAFF. Written as DNA, the CDR3 is TGTGCCAGCAGTTCAGGCTTGAGGGAAGCTTTCTTT.